Listed below are T cell receptor beta chains from one sample, sequenced in a study of T-cell memory formation after mild COVID-19. TCRdb processed the 5' RACE reads anew with MiXCR; each CDR3 protein has one entry. This table holds about 300,000 distinct CDR3 sequences, 19% found once. Sequencing was done on a sample of PBMCs or a T cell subset sorted from them (not recorded which). These receptor sequences come from a man younger than 35 who had mild COVID-19 (a few samples of this study predate the infection). Cell type and time point are not known. Both conserved end residues are part of each CDR3. D genes are given only for firm matches. The size of a clone is reported for some rows only, either as once, few or many, or as a class for expanded clones.

abundance,v_gene,d_gene,j_gene,len,CDR3nt,CDR3aa
few,TRBV12-3/TRBV12-4,.,TRBJ2-7,15,TGTGCCAGCAGTTTTAATCCAGGCGACTACTACGAGCAGTACTTC,CASSFNPGDYYEQYF
.,TRBV7-2,.,TRBJ2-2,13,TGTGCCAGCAGGGTACCCGAGGGCGGGGAGCTGTTTTTT,CASRVPEGGELFF
few,TRBV24-1,.,TRBJ1-5,13,TGTGCCACCAGTGATCGGGGGGGTCAGCCCCAGCATTTT,CATSDRGGQPQHF
many,TRBV7-2,.,TRBJ1-2,14,TGTGCCAGCAGCAACGGACAGCGGACTAGTGGCTACACCTTC,CASSNGQRTSGYTF
.,TRBV6-6,.,TRBJ2-7,14,TGTGCCAGCAGTTACCCGCCGGAGTCCTACGAGCAGTACTTC,CASSYPPESYEQYF
.,TRBV6-2/TRBV6-3,.,TRBJ2-3,17,TGTGCCAGCAGTTACACCGTCCGGCAGGGGAGCACAGATACGCAGTATTTT,CASSYTVRQGSTDTQYF
.,TRBV29-1,.,TRBJ1-1,13,TGCAGCGTTGCAGGACAAGAGAACACTGAAGCTTTCTTT,CSVAGQENTEAFF
few,TRBV5-5,TRBD2,TRBJ2-3,18,TGTGCCAGCGTTGTGGGACTAGCGGGGGTAAGAGCCACAGATACGCAGTATTTT,CASVVGLAGVRATDTQYF
.,TRBV20-1,TRBD1,TRBJ1-6,16,TGCAGTGCTAGAGATCTCCCGGGACAGGGTCGATCACCCCTCCACTTT,CSARDLPGQGRSPLHF
.,TRBV19,.,TRBJ1-5,12,TGTGCCAGTAGTGCGGCGGGGGGGCCCCAGCATTTT,CASSAAGGPQHF
.,TRBV7-6,TRBD2,TRBJ2-5,14,TGTGCCAGCAGCTCCCCGGGACTAGCGGAGACCCAGTACTTC,CASSSPGLAETQYF
.,TRBV7-8,.,TRBJ1-2,14,TGTGCCAGCAGCCCCCCGGGGAGGACCGATGGCTACACCTTC,CASSPPGRTDGYTF
.,TRBV5-1,TRBD1,TRBJ1-1,15,TGCGCCAGCAGCTTGGATGGGGACAGTTCTGCTGAAGCTTTCTTT,CASSLDGDSSAEAFF
many,TRBV7-9,.,TRBJ1-1,11,TGCGCCAGCAGCTTGGACACTGAAGCTTTCTTT,CASSLDTEAFF
few,TRBV7-3,.,TRBJ2-5,13,TGTGCCAGCAGCCCGGGGGCGCGGGAGACCCAGTACTTC,CASSPGARETQYF
.,TRBV5-1,.,TRBJ2-3,16,TGCGCCAGCAGCTCTGGGACGTCCATGGGGTCCGATACGCAGTATTTT,CASSSGTSMGSDTQYF
.,TRBV4-3,TRBD2,TRBJ2-2,15,TGCGCCAGCAGTCGAGCGGGGGCGGGAACCGGGGAGCTGTTTTTT,CASSRAGAGTGELFF
.,TRBV7-2,TRBD2,TRBJ2-5,15,TGTGCCAGCAGCTTTACTAGCGGGGGGGTTGAGACCCAGTACTTC,CASSFTSGGVETQYF
.,TRBV12-3/TRBV12-4,.,TRBJ1-5,19,TGTGCCAGCTCCCTGTCCGCCACGGGTTCGGGGGGGATCAATCAGCCCCAGCATTTT,CASSLSATGSGGINQPQHF
.,TRBV24-1,.,TRBJ2-1,12,TGTGCCACCAGTGATCAGGACCGCGAGCAGTTCTTC,CATSDQDREQFF
.,TRBV6-5,.,TRBJ1-1,16,TGTGCCAGCAGTTACTCGAGTGCAGGGACGGACACTGAAGCTTTCTTT,CASSYSSAGTDTEAFF
.,TRBV29-1,TRBD1,TRBJ1-1,13,TGCAGCGAGGGACAGGGAAAAAATGCTGAAGCTTTCTTT,CSEGQGKNAEAFF
many,TRBV5-6,.,TRBJ1-6,17,TGTGCCAGCAGCTTGGGGCCCGGACATCCTGCGTATTCACCCCTCCACTTT,CASSLGPGHPAYSPLHF
.,TRBV5-1,.,TRBJ2-6,14,TGCGCCAGCAGAGCTAATTCTGGGGCCAACGTCCTGACTTTC,CASRANSGANVLTF
.,TRBV7-9,.,TRBJ2-3,13,TGTGCCAACGGACAGCTAAGCACAGATACGCAGTATTTT,CANGQLSTDTQYF
.,TRBV10-3,.,TRBJ1-1,12,TGTGCCATCAGTGACGGGTACACTGAAGCTTTCTTT,CAISDGYTEAFF
.,TRBV5-1,.,TRBJ2-3,15,TGCGCCAGCAGCTTAGGGGGGCCGCCCACAGATACGCAGTATTTT,CASSLGGPPTDTQYF
few,TRBV9,.,TRBJ2-3,11,TGTGCCAGCAGCGTAAAAGATACGCAGTATTTT,CASSVKDTQYF
.,TRBV28,.,TRBJ2-1,17,TGTGCCAGCAGTTTGGGCCATGGCCGAACCTCCTACAATGAGCAGTTCTTC,CASSLGHGRTSYNEQFF
.,TRBV6-4,TRBD1,TRBJ2-2,15,TGTGCCAGCAGTGACAAGACAGGGGGCCCCGGGGAGCTGTTTTTT,CASSDKTGGPGELFF
.,TRBV6-5,.,TRBJ1-4,13,TGTGCCAGCAGTTACGGTCCGGGGAGACAACTGTTTTTT,CASSYGPGRQLFF
few,TRBV12-3/TRBV12-4,TRBD1,TRBJ1-1,17,TGTGCCAGCAGCCCTACTTCGGGACAGGGGATATTCGCTGAAGCTTTCTTT,CASSPTSGQGIFAEAFF
few,TRBV9,TRBD2,TRBJ2-5,15,TGTGCCAGCAGCGTACAAGCGGGGGGTTCAGAGACCCAGTACTTC,CASSVQAGGSETQYF
few,TRBV5-1,TRBD1,TRBJ2-1,16,TGCGCCAGCAGCCCCTCCGGGACAGGGTACTACAATGAGCAGTTCTTC,CASSPSGTGYYNEQFF
few,TRBV5-1,.,TRBJ1-2,13,TGCGCCAGCAGCTTCGAGCCTAACTATGGCTACACCTTC,CASSFEPNYGYTF
few,TRBV30,TRBD1,TRBJ1-2,15,TGTGCCTGGAGTGTAGTCGGACAGGGCCTTGGGGGCTACACCTTC,CAWSVVGQGLGGYTF
.,TRBV12-2,.,TRBJ1-3,21,TGTGCAAGTCGCTTAGGGGTCGGGGGCTCAGCAAACAACGCCTCTGGAAACACCATATATTTT,CASRLGVGGSANNASGNTIYF
few,TRBV12-3/TRBV12-4,.,TRBJ1-4,12,TGTGCCAGCAGGTCGACAGGAATCAAGCTGTTTTTT,CASRSTGIKLFF
.,TRBV24-1,TRBD2,TRBJ2-1,14,TGTGCCACGAGTGCGGGGGGCCGCTACAATGAGCAGTTCTTC,CATSAGGRYNEQFF
.,TRBV11-3,TRBD2,TRBJ2-3,15,TGTGCCAGCAGCCGAGGTCTAGCGGCCACAGATACGCAGTATTTT,CASSRGLAATDTQYF
.,TRBV6-5,TRBD1,TRBJ2-1,16,TGTGCCAGCAGTTACGCCGGACAGGGAGCCTACAATGAGCAGTTCTTC,CASSYAGQGAYNEQFF
few,TRBV4-1,.,TRBJ1-5,15,TGCGCCAGCAGCCACCGACAGGTTAGCAATCAGCCCCAGCATTTT,CASSHRQVSNQPQHF
few,TRBV15,.,TRBJ2-5,12,TGTGCCACCAGCAGAGAACTGGGGACCCAGTACTTC,CATSRELGTQYF